This is a list of T cell receptor beta chains from one sample in a study of T cell repertoires in cytomegalovirus infection. What these receptors recognize is not known. TCRdb recomputed calls from the reads with MiXCR, one row per CDR3 protein. The table lists fewer than 950,000 distinct CDR3 sequences, about 31% of them singletons, with roughly 12% in the top ten. Material: cultured CD8+ T cells from PBMCs, obtained from culture after CMV antigen stimulation. The receptors were sampled from a human donor in good health (CMV status not recorded). Some clones in this sample may be carry-over from other donors' samples. The CDR3 runs from the conserved cysteine through the conserved F or W. The D gene is left open where the match is weak. Expanded clones are given a class, and other clones once, few, many or no size at all.

D gene	CDR3 length	V gene	J gene	clone size	CDR3 DNA	CDR3 protein
-	15	TRBV19	TRBJ2-1	few	TGTGCCAGTAGTATAGATGAGCACAATTACAATGAGCAGTTCTTC	CASSIDEHNYNEQFF
-	15	TRBV4-1	TRBJ2-7	many	TGCGCCAGCAGCCAAGACAGGGGCATTAGTTACGAGCAGTACTTC	CASSQDRGISYEQYF
TRBD1	14	TRBV25-1	TRBJ1-5	-	TGTGCCAGCAGCCTACAGGGGGCCTATCAGCCCCAACATTTT	CASSLQGAYQPQHF
-	12	TRBV19	TRBJ1-1	-	TGTGCCAGTACCCTGGGGACACGGGAAGCTTTCTTT	CASTLGTREAFF
-	16	TRBV6-9	TRBJ1-5	-	TGTGCCAGACCTCAGACCAGGGTCTATAGCAATCAGCCCCAGCATTTT	CARPQTRVYSNQPQHF
-	15	TRBV6-1	TRBJ1-5	-	TGTGCCAGCAGTGACCCGGCGGATAGCAATCAGCCCCAGCATTTT	CASSDPADSNQPQHF
-	15	TRBV6-5	TRBJ2-7	many	TGTGCCAGCAGTTACTCGACAGGTAGCTCCTACGAGCAGTACTTC	CASSYSTGSSYEQYF
TRBD1	17	TRBV27	TRBJ2-1	-	TGTGCCAGCAGTCAACAGGCCGGGACAGGGCTGACACATGAGCAGTTCTTC	CASSQQAGTGLTHEQFF
-	17	TRBV14	TRBJ1-5	few	TGTGCCAGCAGCCAAGATCAGACAACCCATAGCAATCAGCCCCAGCATTTT	CASSQDQTTHSNQPQHF
-	13	TRBV15	TRBJ2-3	-	TGTGCCACCAGCAGAGTCGGCGGAGATACGCAGTATTTT	CATSRVGGDTQYF
-	13	TRBV2	TRBJ2-5	few	TGTGCCAGCAGCTCATGGCAGCAAGAGACCCAGTACTTC	CASSSWQQETQYF
-	14	TRBV5-6	TRBJ2-3	-	TGTGCCAGCAGCTTTGTGGCTAGCGCCGATACGCAGTATTTT	CASSFVASADTQYF
TRBD1	13	TRBV19	TRBJ1-1	-	TGTGCCAGTATCGACAGGGTCGCAGCTGAAGCTTTCTTT	CASIDRVAAEAFF
-	13	TRBV10-2	TRBJ1-2	few	TGCGCCAGCATTGTAGACACGGAGAGCGGCTACACCTTC	CASIVDTESGYTF
-	14	TRBV14	TRBJ1-2	few	TGTGCCAGCAGCCAAGAAAGAGGGGACTATGGCTACACCTTC	CASSQERGDYGYTF
-	17	TRBV4-3	TRBJ2-1	-	TGCGCCAGCAGCCAAGTTATCTCGGGCAGCTCCTACAATGAGCAGTTCTTC	CASSQVISGSSYNEQFF
TRBD2	16	TRBV4-1	TRBJ2-5	-	TGCGCCAGCAGCCAAGGGACTAGCGGGGGTTATGAGACCCAGTACTTC	CASSQGTSGGYETQYF
-	12	TRBV7-2	TRBJ1-1	few	TGTGCCAGCAGCTTAGTTTACCCTGAAGCTTTCTTT	CASSLVYPEAFF
-	13	TRBV4-1	TRBJ2-3	-	TGCGCCAGCAGCCAAGGGCTTGAGAATACGCAGTATTTT	CASSQGLENTQYF
-	13	TRBV13	TRBJ2-1	-	TGTGCTGGGGGTCAGAGCTCCTACAATGAGCAGTTCTTC	CAGGQSSYNEQFF
-	16	TRBV7-2	TRBJ1-6	-	TGTGCCAGCAGGAAAGGGCGACAGGCAAATAATTCACCCCTCCACTTT	CASRKGRQANNSPLHF
TRBD1	16	TRBV20-1	TRBJ1-1	-	TGCAGTGCTAGAGATATGACAGGGGGGCGAGGGACTGAAGCTTTCTTT	CSARDMTGGRGTEAFF
-	13	TRBV6-5	TRBJ2-2	many	TGTGCCAGCAGTTACAAGGGCTCCGGGGAGCTGTTTTTT	CASSYKGSGELFF
-	16	TRBV7-3	TRBJ1-5	-	TGTGCCAGCAGCCCAGAACAGGGAACTAGCAATCAGCCCCAGCATTTT	CASSPEQGTSNQPQHF
-	16	TRBV25-1	TRBJ1-2	-	TGTGCCAGCAGTGAATTTTTCCCCCAGACTTCCCATGGCTACACCTTC	CASSEFFPQTSHGYTF
-	11	TRBV6-1	TRBJ1-3	few	TGTGCCAGCAGTGGGCTGAACACCATATATTTT	CASSGLNTIYF
TRBD2	16	TRBV7-6	TRBJ2-2	-	TGTGCCAGCAGCCCCGGGGCGGGGGTCGGCACCGGGGAGCTGTTTTTT	CASSPGAGVGTGELFF
TRBD2	17	TRBV7-6	TRBJ2-3	many	TGTGCCAGCAGCCGGGGACTAGCGGGGGAAAGCACAGATACGCAGTATTTT	CASSRGLAGESTDTQYF
TRBD2	13	TRBV27	TRBJ2-5	-	TGTGCCAGCAAACTAGCGGGGGGGGAGACCCAGTACTTC	CASKLAGGETQYF
-	14	TRBV5-5	TRBJ1-1	once	TGTGCCAGCAGCACTTTTAGCCAGAACACTGAAGCTTTCTTT	CASSTFSQNTEAFF
-	15	TRBV19	TRBJ2-2	-	TGTGCCAGTAGTGCCGGAACAGACTCCACCGGGGAGCTGTTTTTT	CASSAGTDSTGELFF
-	14	TRBV5-4	TRBJ1-2	few	TGTGCCAGCAGCTTGGGACCCCTGACCCATGGCTACACCTTC	CASSLGPLTHGYTF
TRBD1	16	TRBV10-3	TRBJ1-5	-	TGTGCCATCAGTTCTCCCGGGACAGGGGGGATTCAGCCCCAACATTTT	CAISSPGTGGIQPQHF
TRBD2	15	TRBV6-2/TRBV6-3	TRBJ2-7	-	TGTGCCAGCAGCCAACGCGGGACTACTGCCTACGAGCAGTACTTC	CASSQRGTTAYEQYF
-	15	TRBV11-2	TRBJ2-1	many	TGTGCCAGCAGCTTAACGGCGGGTGGCGACAATGAGCAGTTCTTC	CASSLTAGGDNEQFF
TRBD2	16	TRBV19	TRBJ2-3	few	TGTGCCAGTAGTAGCCTTAGCGGGGGGGCAGCAGATACGCAGTATTTT	CASSSLSGGAADTQYF
-	12	TRBV6-1	TRBJ2-1	few	TGTGCCAGCAGTGATTTTGGGACGGAGCAGTTCTTC	CASSDFGTEQFF
-	13	TRBV10-3	TRBJ2-7	few	TGTGCCATCAGTGAGTCGGGCAGAGACGAGCAGTACTTC	CAISESGRDEQYF
-	15	TRBV7-3	TRBJ2-1	-	TGTGCCAGCAGCTTAGCGGGGCTATCCTACAATGAGCAGTTCTTC	CASSLAGLSYNEQFF
TRBD2	16	TRBV6-8	TRBJ2-3	few	TGTGCCAGCAGTTTTGGCGGGGGGGCTATTACAGATACGCAGTATTTT	CASSFGGGAITDTQYF
-	18	TRBV29-1	TRBJ2-2	-	TGCAGCGTGAAGCCGGTGCAGGTCCCACCTACGAACACCGGGGAGCTGTTTTTT	CSVKPVQVPPTNTGELFF
-	15	TRBV12-5	TRBJ1-1	-	TGTGCTAGTGGTTTGGTACTCGACAAGAACACTGAAGCTTTCTTT	CASGLVLDKNTEAFF
-	14	TRBV7-2	TRBJ2-3	-	TGTGCCAGCAGCTCCCGACGGCAAACAGATACGCAGTATTTT	CASSSRRQTDTQYF
-	16	TRBV2	TRBJ2-3	-	TGTGCCAGCAGTGGAGGGTTAGCCACTAGCACAGATACGCAGTATTTT	CASSGGLATSTDTQYF
-	15	TRBV6-1	TRBJ1-1	-	TGTGCCAGCTTCCCAGCTTTCGGGGTGAACACTGAAGCTTTCTTT	CASFPAFGVNTEAFF
-	16	TRBV4-2	TRBJ2-1	few	TGTGCCAGCAGCCAAGAAGGAGGGGACACCTACAATGAGCAGTTCTTC	CASSQEGGDTYNEQFF
TRBD1	15	TRBV15	TRBJ2-2	many	TGTGCCACCAGCAGGGACAGGGGCTACACCGGGGAGCTGTTTTTT	CATSRDRGYTGELFF
-	15	TRBV9	TRBJ1-1	-	TGTGCCAGCAGCGTAGGAAGTCAGCTGAACACTGAAGCTTTCTTT	CASSVGSQLNTEAFF
-	17	TRBV14	TRBJ2-6	-	TGTGCCAGCAGCCAACTCGGAGGTACCTCTGGGGCCAACGTCCTGACTTTC	CASSQLGGTSGANVLTF
-	13	TRBV27	TRBJ1-2	-	TGTGCCAGCAGGGACGGGGGCGCGGGTGGCTTCACCTTC	CASRDGGAGGFTF
-	13	TRBV12-5	TRBJ2-1	few	TGTGCTAGTGGTTTGGGGTACTACAATGAGCAGTTCTTC	CASGLGYYNEQFF
-	12	TRBV10-3	TRBJ1-2	-	TGTGCCATCAGTGAGGGCAGGGCTGGCTACACCTTC	CAISEGRAGYTF
-	16	TRBV7-3	TRBJ2-3	many	TGTGCCAGCAGCTTAAAAGGCGGGGCAACTACAGATACGCAGTATTTT	CASSLKGGATTDTQYF
TRBD1	16	TRBV7-9	TRBJ1-2	-	TGTGCCAGCAGCCATCTGGGACAGTCGCTCCCCTATGGCTACACCTTC	CASSHLGQSLPYGYTF
TRBD1	18	TRBV19	TRBJ1-4	-	TGTGCCAGTAGTATCGGGGACAGGGGCGAACAATTGAATGAAAAACTGTTTTTT	CASSIGDRGEQLNEKLFF
-	13	TRBV15	TRBJ2-4	-	TGTGCCTTATTTGACAGGACCAAAAACATTCAGTACTTC	CALFDRTKNIQYF
-	16	TRBV29-1	TRBJ1-2	-	TGCAGCGTCTCCACCCGAATGGGGGTTGGAGGCTATGGCTACACCTTC	CSVSTRMGVGGYGYTF
-	13	TRBV5-6	TRBJ2-1	-	TGTGCCAGCAGCCTCAGGGTCTTCAATGAGCAGTTCTTC	CASSLRVFNEQFF